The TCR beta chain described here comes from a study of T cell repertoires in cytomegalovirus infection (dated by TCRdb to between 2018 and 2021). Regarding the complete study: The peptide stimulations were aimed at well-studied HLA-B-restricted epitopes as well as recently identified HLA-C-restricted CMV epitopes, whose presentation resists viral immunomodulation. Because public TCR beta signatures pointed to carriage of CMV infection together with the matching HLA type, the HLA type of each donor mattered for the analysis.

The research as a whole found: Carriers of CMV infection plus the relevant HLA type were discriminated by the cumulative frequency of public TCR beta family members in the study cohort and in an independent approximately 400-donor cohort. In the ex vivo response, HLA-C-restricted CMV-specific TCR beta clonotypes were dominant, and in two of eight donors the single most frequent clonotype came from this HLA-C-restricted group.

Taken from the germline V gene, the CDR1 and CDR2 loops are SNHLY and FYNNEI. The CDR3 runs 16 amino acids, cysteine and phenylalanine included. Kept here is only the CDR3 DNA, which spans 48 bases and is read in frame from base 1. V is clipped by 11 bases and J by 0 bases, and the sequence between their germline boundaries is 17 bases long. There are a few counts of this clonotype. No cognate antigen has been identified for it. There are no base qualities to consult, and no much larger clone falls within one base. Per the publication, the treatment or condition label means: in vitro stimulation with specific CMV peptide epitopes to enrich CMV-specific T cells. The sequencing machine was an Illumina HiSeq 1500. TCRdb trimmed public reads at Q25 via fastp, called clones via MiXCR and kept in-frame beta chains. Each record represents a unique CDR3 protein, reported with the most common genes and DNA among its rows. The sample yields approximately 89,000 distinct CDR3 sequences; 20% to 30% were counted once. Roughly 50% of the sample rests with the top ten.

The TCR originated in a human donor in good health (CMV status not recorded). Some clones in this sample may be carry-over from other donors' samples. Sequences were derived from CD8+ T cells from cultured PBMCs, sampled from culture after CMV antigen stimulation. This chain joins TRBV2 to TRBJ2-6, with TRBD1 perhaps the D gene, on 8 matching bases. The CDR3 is CAQVDREGSGANVLTF. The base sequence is TGTGCCCAGGTGGACAGGGAGGGCTCTGGGGCCAACGTCCTGACTTTC. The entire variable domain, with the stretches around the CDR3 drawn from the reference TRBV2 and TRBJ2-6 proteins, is EPEVTQTPSHQVTQMGQEVILRCVPISNHLYFYWYRQILGQKVEFLVSFYNNEISEKSEIFDDQFSVERPDGSNFTLKIRSTKLEDSAMYFCAQVDREGSGANVLTFGAGSRLTVL.